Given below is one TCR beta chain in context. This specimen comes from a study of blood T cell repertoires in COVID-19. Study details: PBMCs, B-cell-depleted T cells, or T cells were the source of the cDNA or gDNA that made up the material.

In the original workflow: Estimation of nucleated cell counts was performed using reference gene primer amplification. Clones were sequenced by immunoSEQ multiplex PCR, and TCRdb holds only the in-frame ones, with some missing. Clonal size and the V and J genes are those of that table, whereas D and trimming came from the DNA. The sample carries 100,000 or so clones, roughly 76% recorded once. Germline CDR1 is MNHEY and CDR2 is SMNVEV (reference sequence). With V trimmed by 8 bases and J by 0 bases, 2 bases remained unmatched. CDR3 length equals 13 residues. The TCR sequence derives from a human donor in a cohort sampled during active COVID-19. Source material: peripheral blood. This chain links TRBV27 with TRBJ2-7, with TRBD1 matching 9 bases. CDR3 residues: CASWTGVSYEQYF. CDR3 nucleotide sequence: TGTGCCAGCTGGACAGGGGTCTCCTACGAGCAGTACTTC.